This T cell receptor (beta chain) was sequenced for a study of blood T cell repertoires in COVID-19. Measured with immunoSEQ multiplex PCR; TCRdb has only the in-frame clones, and not every one. The top ten clones hold 3.9% of a sample with approximately 40,000 clones, about 83% of them seen once. The CDR3 runs to 16 residues. Germline V CDR1 and CDR2: SQVTM, ANQGSEA. Trimming removed 5 bases from V and 2 bases from J; junction bases left unmatched: 7. Sequenced sample: peripheral blood. The rearrangement uses TRBV29-1 and TRBJ2-3, with 13 bases that match TRBD2. The sequence was collected from a man between 40 and 49 years old with COVID-19, enrolled during active disease. CDR3 in amino acids: CSVLMTSGGSTDTQYF. CDR3 DNA: TGCAGCGTTCTCATGACTAGCGGGGGGTCCACAGATACGCAGTATTTT.